This T cell receptor beta chain stems from a study of naive CD8 T cells in extremely preterm neonates. Study-level points and caveats: Shared CDR3 nucleotide sequences: preterm around 2.6%, term approximately 0.43%, children 0.025% to 0.035%, adults roughly 0.01%. Limitations included small sample size and variable preterm productive templates. Preterm CDR3s were shorter than older groups', with fewer N additions and less trimming.

Germline lookup yields CDR1 LGHNT and CDR2 FRNRAP. There are 13 residues in the CDR3. The V end was cut by 0 bases, the J end by 8 bases, with 10 bases between. Method: immunoSEQ multiplex PCR; TCRdb's copy keeps in-frame clones and lacks some. The table includes 20,000 or so clones, about 87% detected once. Turning to this clone: Its antigen is undetermined.

Extremely preterm deliveries at 23-27 weeks of gestation provided the preterm samples. Sorted naive CD8+ T cell numbers ranged ~19,000 to ~110,000. The V gene is TRBV12-5, the J gene TRBJ1-2; no firm D call. The sequencing sample was made of naive CD8+ T cells from cord blood. The receptor comes from a boy who was born preterm. CDR3 bases: TGTGCTAGTGGTTTGGTTGCTGGGAGGGGCTACACCTTC. Translating it yields CASGLVAGRGYTF. Variable domain in full (rest from reference TRBV12-5 and TRBJ1-2): DARVTQTPRHKVTEMGQEVTMRCQPILGHNTVFWYRQTMMQGLELLAYFRNRAPLDDSGMPKDRFSAEMPDATLATLKIQPSEPRDSAVYFCASGLVAGRGYTFGSGTRLTVV.